This TCR beta chain was retrieved from a study of early T cells in non-severe SARS-CoV-2 infection. Study-level background: Bulk RNA taken from unsorted whole blood was sequenced, leaving chains unpaired. Study-wide results and caveats: Matching against VDJdb likely underestimated virus-specific expansions, favoring anti-spike CD8.

TCRdb reanalysed the 5' RACE reads using MiXCR and keeps one entry per CDR3 protein. The sample records some 77,000 distinct CDR3 sequences, about 5% being singletons. This clonotype was seen a handful of times. The antigen remains unidentified. The CDR3 is 16 amino acids. Trimming cost V 5 bases and J 2 bases, with 17 bases left between them. Germline CDR1 KGHDR, CDR2 SFDVKD. The receptor was derived from an adult who was a healthcare worker with PCR-confirmed SARS-CoV-2 infection or an uninfected control (not recorded which). The sequenced sample was whole blood, obtained at baseline. This sequence joins TRBV24-1 and TRBJ2-5; a weak D match, TRBD1 (5 bases). The CDR3 nucleotides are TGTGCCACCAGTGGCCGGCGGAAGGACACTCAAGAGACCCAGTACTTC. This codes for CATSGRRKDTQETQYF.